Reported below is one TCR beta chain. What it recognizes is unknown. The PCR ran on 60 Vbeta and 13 Jbeta primers. Profiled with immunoSEQ multiplex PCR; TCRdb holds only in-frame clones, not every one. Recorded for this sample: approximately 180,000 clones. At sampling all donors were nominally healthy, likely with unrecorded immune exposures. The data are from a study of cytomegalovirus exposure and HLA in healthy donors. Study findings and constraints: V- and J-gene trimming in TCR beta was tied to a missense DCLRE1C variant by an analysis performed later. Some V segments could not be told apart, so they were left out, TRBV6-2 and TRBV6-3 among them. In a later analysis, compared with equally common non-associated chains, HLA-associated beta chains were more expanded.

V was trimmed by 6 bases and J by 3 bases, leaving 23 bases between them. The CDR3 is 18 residues long. CDR1 is SGHAT, CDR2 FQNNGV, per germline. The sample taken for sequencing was PBMCs. The V and J genes are TRBV11-2 and TRBJ1-4, with a tentative D call TRBD1 (6 bases). This receptor was taken from a man aged 25-40 years in good health and CMV-seronegative. In DNA, the CDR3 is TGTGCCAGCAGTCCCCTTTTGCCAGGGGAGTACGCTAATGAAAAACTGTTTTTT. As protein: CASSPLLPGEYANEKLFF. Complete variable domain (other parts from reference TRBV11-2 and TRBJ1-4): EAGVAQSPRYKIIEKRQSVAFWCNPISGHATLYWYQQILGQGPKLLIQFQNNGVVDDSQLPKDRFSAERLKGVDSTLKIQPAKLEDSAVYLCASSPLLPGEYANEKLFFGSGTQLSVL.